This is a list of T cell receptor beta chains from one sample in a study of T cell responses to AZD1222 COVID-19 vaccine. Sequencing used immunoSEQ multiplex PCR; TCRdb keeps in-frame clones, though not all of them. In the table there are about 100,000 clones, more than 70% of which are singletons. The starting material was peripheral blood, obtained on day 0 of MenACWY control vaccination. The receptors stem from an adult in good health. CDR3s include the opening cysteine and the closing phenylalanine or tryptophan. A D gene is named only where the DNA matches it firmly. Expanded clones get a size class; other rows say once, few or many, or leave the size out.

d_call	j_call	v_call	clone_size	cdr3_aa	cdr3_nt
TRBD1	TRBJ1-4	TRBV3-1/TRBV3-2	NA	CASSLRTGGNEKLFF	TGTGCCAGCAGCTTAAGGACAGGGGGGAATGAAAAACTGTTTTTT
NA	TRBJ1-2	TRBV19	NA	CASSIGQPYGYTF	TGTGCCAGTAGTATCGGACAGCCCTATGGCTACACCTTC
NA	TRBJ2-5	TRBV5-1	NA	CASSIQETQYF	TGCGCCAGCAGCATCCAAGAGACCCAGTACTTC
NA	TRBJ1-2	TRBV18	NA	CASSPQENDGYTF	TGTGCCAGCTCACCACAGGAGAACGATGGCTACACCTTC
NA	TRBJ2-1	TRBV27	few	CASTPSCASKFF	TGTGCCAGCACCCCTAGCTGTGCTAGCAAGTTCTTC
NA	TRBJ1-4	TRBV28	NA	CASSLSTANEKLFF	TGTGCCAGCAGTTTAAGTACTGCGAATGAAAAACTGTTTTTT
NA	TRBJ1-1	TRBV7-8	NA	CASSPQQGHEAFF	TGTGCCAGCAGCCCCCAACAGGGCCACGAAGCTTTCTTT
TRBD2	TRBJ2-7	TRBV7-7	NA	CASSLIPRLAVNEQYF	TGTGCTAGCAGCTTAATCCCGAGACTAGCGGTCAACGAGCAGTACTTC
NA	TRBJ1-3	TRBV6-6	NA	CASSQTPRAGNTIYF	TGTGCCAGCAGTCAGACCCCACGCGCTGGAAACACCATATATTTT
NA	TRBJ2-1	TRBV9	NA	CASRPVTAKDEQFF	TGTGCCAGCCGACCTGTGACCGCCAAGGATGAGCAGTTCTTC